The T cell receptor beta chain under discussion was sequenced for a study of shared clonotypes between healthy human individuals. Study-wide results and caveats: Only a few donors were included, so the genetic and exposure-history diversity represented was limited.

The data were produced by immunoSEQ multiplex PCR, yet TCRdb's version contains in-frame clones alone and is incomplete. The sample lists over a million clones, around 97% seen once, with approximately 1.2% in the top ten. With regard to this clone: Its antigen remains unidentified.

The TCR originated in a man younger than 40 in good health. Sequences were obtained from naive CD4+ T cells sorted from blood. The subset is: CD45RA+ positively selected.

The CDR3 loop is CASSLEAGDYGYTF. CDR3 nucleotide sequence: TGTGCCAGCAGCTTGGAAGCAGGGGACTATGGCTACACCTTC. The chain has TRBV5-4 and TRBJ1-2, with D tentatively TRBD1 (6 bases). CDR3 size: 14 residues. V was trimmed by 0 bases and J by 3 bases, leaving 9 bases between them. Germline lookup yields CDR1 SGHNT and CDR2 YYREEE (reference sequence).